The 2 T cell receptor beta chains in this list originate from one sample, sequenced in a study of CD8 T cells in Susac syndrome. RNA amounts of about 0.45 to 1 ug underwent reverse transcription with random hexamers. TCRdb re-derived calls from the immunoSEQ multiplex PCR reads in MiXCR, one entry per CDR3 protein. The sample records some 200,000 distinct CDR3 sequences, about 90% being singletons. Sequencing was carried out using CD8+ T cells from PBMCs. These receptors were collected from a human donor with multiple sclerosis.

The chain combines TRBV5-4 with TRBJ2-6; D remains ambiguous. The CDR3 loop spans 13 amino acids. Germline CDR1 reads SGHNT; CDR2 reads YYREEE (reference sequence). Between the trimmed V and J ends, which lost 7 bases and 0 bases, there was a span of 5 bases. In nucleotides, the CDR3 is TGTGCCAGCGTCCGCTCTGGGGCCAACGTCCTGACTTTC. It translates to CASVRSGANVLTF.

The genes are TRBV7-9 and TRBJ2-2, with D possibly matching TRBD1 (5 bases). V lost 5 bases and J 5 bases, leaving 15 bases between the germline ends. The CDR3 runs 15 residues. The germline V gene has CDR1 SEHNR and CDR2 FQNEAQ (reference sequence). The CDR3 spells CASSLDLTVTGELFF. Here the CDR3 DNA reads TGTGCCAGCAGCCTTGACCTGACAGTTACCGGGGAGCTGTTTTTT.